This T cell receptor beta chain was identified in a study of blood T cell repertoires in COVID-19. Trimming took 6 bases from V and 2 from J, leaving 10 bases between them. The CDR3 sequence is 14 residues long. CDR1 and CDR2 (germline): SNHLY, FYNNEI. Assignment of participants to cohorts was predicated upon participant-reported clinical history. The repertoire was sequenced with immunoSEQ multiplex PCR; TCRdb's copy has only in-frame clones and lacks some. The sample yields a few hundred thousand clones, approximately 86% seen once. This TCR was recovered from a woman younger than 35 who had recovered from COVID-19. V usage is TRBV2 and J usage is TRBJ2-2, with D tentatively TRBD1 (5 bases). Sequenced sample: PBMCs or T cells enriched from blood (not recorded which). The CDR3 sequence: CASRRTPNTGELFF. In DNA form, the CDR3 reads TGTGCCAGCAGGAGGACACCTAACACCGGGGAGCTGTTTTTT. Complete variable domain (other parts from reference TRBV2 and TRBJ2-2): EPEVTQTPSHQVTQMGQEVILRCVPISNHLYFYWYRQILGQKVEFLVSFYNNEISEKSEIFDDQFSVERPDGSNFTLKIRSTKLEDSAMYFCASRRTPNTGELFFGEGSRLTVL.